The T cell receptor (beta chain) under discussion was sequenced for a study of T cells after posttransplantation cyclophosphamide. Assay used: immunoSEQ multiplex PCR; TCRdb lists only in-frame clones, some missing. The sample carries about 22,000 clones, 89% recorded once. Germline lookup yields CDR1 MGHDK and CDR2 SYGVNS. Deletions cut 1 base from V and 7 bases from J, with 4 bases between. The CDR3 length is 11 residues. Methotrexate plus calcineurin inhibitor accompanied controls' myeloablative marrow transplants; sampling was 1 year later. The sequence was collected from a female patient between 50 and 60 years old who received an allogeneic stem cell transplant from an unrelated donor, was CMV-positive, and had chronic GVHD only. A subset of T cells may come from the graft donor. The chain joins TRBV25-1 to TRBJ2-5; D unresolved. Specimen: PBMCs, collected after an allogeneic stem cell transplant with a calcineurin inhibitor and methotrexate. CDR3 DNA: TGTGCCAGCAGTGAATCGGGGACCCAGTACTTC. Encoded protein: CASSESGTQYF. Full variable domain (missing parts from reference TRBV25-1 and TRBJ2-5): EADIYQTPRYLVIGTGKKITLECSQTMGHDKMYWYQQDPGMELHLIHYSYGVNSTEKGDLSSESTVSRIRTEHFPLTLESARPSHTSQYLCASSESGTQYFGPGTRLLVL.